The 28 T cell receptor beta chains presented below share a single source sample, sequenced in a study of cytomegalovirus exposure and HLA in healthy donors. The primer mix had 60 Vbeta and 13 Jbeta primers. Clones were read by immunoSEQ multiplex PCR, and TCRdb kept only the in-frame ones, dropping some. In the table there are approximately 95,000 clones, 70% to 80% of which are singletons. The material sequenced was PBMCs. The receptors were gathered from a young man in good health and CMV-seropositive.

V usage is TRBV6-5 and J usage is TRBJ1-6, with D unresolved. V was cut by 0 bases and J by 7 bases, with 10 bases left in between. The CDR3 runs to 15 residues. The germline gives CDR1 MNHEY, CDR2 SVGAGI. The DNA of the CDR3 is TGTGCCAGCAGTTACTCCGGCGGGAAAAATTCACCCCTCCACTTT. Protein sequence: CASSYSGGKNSPLHF.

The chain combines TRBV6-1 with TRBJ1-5; 7 nucleotides line up with TRBD1. The CDR3 contains 14 residues. With 5 bases clipped from V and 6 bases from J, the junction kept 7 bases outside the gene matches. CDR1 is MNHNS, CDR2 SASEGT, per germline. The CDR3 spells CASSTDRVSQPQHF. The CDR3 nucleotides are TGTGCCAGCAGTACCGACAGGGTGAGTCAGCCCCAGCATTTT.

The V gene is TRBV29-1, the J gene TRBJ2-3, with 8 bases identical to TRBD2. The junction had 12 bases not matched to a gene; V was cut back by 4 bases and J by 0 bases. CDR3 length: 17 amino acids. Germline assignment: CDR1 SQVTM and CDR2 ANQGSEA. Here the CDR3 DNA reads TGCAGCGTTGTCCCCGGGGGGGGGCCCTCAAGCACAGATACGCAGTATTTT. Protein: CSVVPGGGPSSTDTQYF.

This chain's CDR3 is CASSLDGQTYEQYF. CDR3 nucleotide sequence: TGTGCCAGCAGCTTAGACGGACAGACCTACGAGCAGTACTTC. The rearrangement uses TRBV7-9 and TRBJ2-7; D possibly corresponds to TRBD1 (6 bases). The germline V and J ends were trimmed by 1 base and 2 bases, with 9 bases remaining between them. Germline V gives CDR1 SEHNR, CDR2 FQNEAQ (reference sequence). This CDR3 contains 14 residues.

In DNA, the CDR3 is TGTGCCAGCAGGTTTACGGGGGGGAGCACAGATACGCAGTATTTT. It specifies CASRFTGGSTDTQYF. The J gene is TRBJ2-3, the V gene TRBV13; the match to TRBD2 covers 8 bases. V shed 6 bases and J 0 bases; nucleotides not matched to a gene: 5. The CDR3 totals 15 residues. Germline CDR1 reads PRHDT; CDR2 reads FYEKMQ (reference sequence).

This rearrangement joins TRBV7-9 to TRBJ2-5; D may be TRBD2 (7 bases). The CDR3 totals 15 residues. In germline, CDR1 is SEHNR, CDR2 FQNEAQ (reference sequence). V was cut by 1 base and J by 5 bases, with 14 bases left in between. The CDR3 DNA reads TGTGCCAGCAGCTTAGGTAGCTCGGGGGGCGAGACCCAGTACTTC. Residues: CASSLGSSGGETQYF.

The genes are TRBV29-1 and TRBJ2-3; TRBD1 matches 11 bases. The germline CDR1 and CDR2 sequences are SQVTM and ANQGSEA. The CDR3 runs 16 residues. Trimming removed 4 bases from V and 5 bases from J; junction bases left unmatched: 11. CDR3 coding DNA: TGCAGCGTTGGACCCCGGACAGGGGGCCGGGGAGATACGCAGTATTTT. This translates into CSVGPRTGGRGDTQYF.

The gene calls are TRBV28 and TRBJ2-1; perhaps TRBD2 as D (6 bases). Trimming took off 4 bases at V and 7 bases at J, with 20 bases between the two ends. This CDR3 has 16 residues. Germline CDR1 and CDR2: MDHEN and SYDVKM. CDR3 amino acids: CASSSRPGVEGNEQFF. For the CDR3, the DNA is TGTGCCAGCAGTTCCCGCCCGGGGGTGGAAGGGAATGAGCAGTTCTTC.

This clone was observed a single time. The chain links TRBV30 to TRBJ1-2, with D hard to call. CDR3 size: 12 residues. Germline V gene sequence: CDR1 GTSNPN, CDR2 SVGIG (reference sequence). V lost 6 bases to trimming and J lost 6 bases, with 14 bases between them. CDR3 sequence (DNA): TGTGCCTGCCCGTGGGGAGGGCATGGCTACACCTTC. It yields the protein CACPWGGHGYTF.

The rearrangement joins TRBV9 to TRBJ2-2; perhaps TRBD2 as D (5 bases). This CDR3 comprises 21 residues. Germline CDR1 reads SGDLS; CDR2 reads YYNGEE. V gave up 0 bases and J gave up 3 bases, with 27 bases separating them. The CDR3 DNA reads as TGTGCCAGCAGCGTAGGGTCTCCGTGGAAAGGGAGTTGGTTAGACACCGGGGAGCTGTTTTTT. Amino acids: CASSVGSPWKGSWLDTGELFF.

This clone came up a few times. The chain joins TRBV6-1 to TRBJ1-1, with 7 bases identical to TRBD1. With V trimmed by 5 bases and J by 7 bases, 4 bases remained unmatched. This CDR3 has 12 amino acids. CDR1 is MNHNS and CDR2 is SASEGT in the germline V gene. CDR3 residues: CASSHRQGEAFF. In DNA form, the CDR3 reads TGTGCCAGCAGTCATCGACAGGGTGAAGCTTTCTTT.

The CDR3, as DNA: TGTGCCAGCAGCTTATTGTCCGGGGCTGGGGCCAACGTCCTGACTTTC. It is translated as CASSLLSGAGANVLTF. This rearrangement joins TRBV7-9 to TRBJ2-6, with D possibly TRBD2 on 5 matching bases. The CDR3 has 16 residues. With 2 bases removed from V and 2 bases from J, the gap between germline ends came to 10 bases. Germline CDR1 and CDR2: SEHNR and FQNEAQ (reference sequence). Full variable domain (missing parts from reference TRBV7-9 and TRBJ2-6): DTGVSQNPRHKITKRGQNVTFRCDPISEHNRLYWYRQTLGQGPEFLTYFQNEAQLEKSRLLSDRFSAERPKGSFSTLEIQRTEQGDSAMYLCASSLLSGAGANVLTFGAGSRLTVL.

The rearrangement uses TRBV7-9 and TRBJ1-1, with 9 bases aligning to TRBD1. With V trimmed by 5 bases and J by 1 base, 5 bases remained unmatched. Germline lookup yields CDR1 SEHNR and CDR2 FQNEAQ (reference sequence). The CDR3 consists of 15 residues. The CDR3 coding sequence is TGTGCCAGCAGCCAGCCGGGACAGGGGAACACTGAAGCTTTCTTT. Translating gives CASSQPGQGNTEAFF.

In the case of this clone: Sequence at one end of the junction differs from germline and may be a read error. The CDR3 DNA reads TGTTCCAGCAGCGATCAGGGGCATGGCTACACCTTC. Its protein is CSSSDQGHGYTF. The chain carries TRBV7-9 and TRBJ1-2, with a tentative D call TRBD1 (6 bases). Germline CDR1 is SEHNR and CDR2 is FQNEAQ (reference sequence). The CDR3 is made up of 12 amino acids.

The chain joins TRBV10-3 to TRBJ2-2; D remains unclear. Trimming took off 6 bases at V and 6 bases at J, with 8 bases between the two ends. CDR3 length: 12 residues. CDR1 and CDR2 (germline): ENHRY, SYGVKD. Written as DNA, the CDR3 is TGTGCCATCAGCAGTCATTCCGGGGAGCTGTTTTTT. It codes for CAISSHSGELFF.

This rearrangement joins TRBV5-4 to TRBJ2-2; D perhaps matches TRBD1 (6 bases). From germline, CDR1 is SGHNT and CDR2 YYREEE (reference sequence). Trimming cost V 0 bases and J 3 bases, with 9 bases left between them. The CDR3 contains 15 residues. The DNA of the CDR3 is TGTGCCAGCAGCTTGGGAGCAGGGGACACCGGGGAGCTGTTTTTT. Protein product: CASSLGAGDTGELFF.

The gene calls are TRBV5-1 and TRBJ2-1, with 7 nucleotides matching TRBD2. The CDR3 is 12 amino acids. The ends lost 6 bases at V and 7 bases at J; junction bases unmatched: 4. The germline V gene has CDR1 SGHRS and CDR2 YFSETQ. CDR3 in DNA: TGCGCCAGCACCAGGGAGGGGAATGAGCAGTTCTTC. Translating gives CASTREGNEQFF.

This clone has a handful of counts. The chain has TRBV4-2 and TRBJ2-5, with D uncertain. V was shortened by 8 bases and J by 3 bases, with 10 bases between the two germline ends. Germline lookup yields CDR1 LGHNA and CDR2 YNFKEQ. The CDR3 extends over 12 amino acids. The CDR3 bases are TGTGCCAGCGCATCTGAGGAAGAGACCCAGTACTTC. Amino acid sequence: CASASEEETQYF.

This clone is a singleton in its sample. The same CDR3 is also encoded by other DNA sequences in this sample. In nucleotides, the CDR3 is TGCGCCAGCAGCTTGGCGGGGGGCAACACTGAAGCTTTCTTT. Protein: CASSLAGGNTEAFF. This chain connects TRBV5-1 to TRBJ1-1, with D possibly TRBD1 on 6 matching bases. Germline values: CDR1 SGHRS, CDR2 YFSETQ. The CDR3 has 14 residues. V lost 0 bases, J lost 2 bases, and 8 bases lay in between.

The chain couples TRBV5-1 to TRBJ1-2; 8 bases align to TRBD1. The CDR3 runs 17 residues. Germline V lookup: CDR1 SGHRS, CDR2 YFSETQ. V was clipped by 5 bases and J by 4 bases; unmatched bases: 16. The CDR3 protein is CASRDRDQLSTFYGYTF. The CDR3 coding sequence is TGCGCCAGCAGGGACAGGGATCAACTTTCAACCTTCTATGGCTACACCTTC.

This clone has just a few counts. V and J are TRBV4-1 and TRBJ1-6, with 7 positions matching TRBD1. Germline V gene data show CDR1 as MGHRA and CDR2 as YSYEKL. The CDR3 runs 19 residues. J lost 0 bases, V lost 0 bases, and 8 bases had no gene match. The CDR3 reads CASSQDGGQLFSYNSPLHF. As DNA, the CDR3 is TGCGCCAGCAGCCAAGATGGGGGACAGCTGTTCTCCTATAATTCACCCCTCCACTTT.

Turning to this clone: Other nucleotide sequences from this sample produce the same CDR3. This chain connects TRBV30 to TRBJ1-6; unclear D gene. Germline lookup yields CDR1 GTSNPN and CDR2 SVGIG (reference sequence). The CDR3 spans 12 residues. CDR3 in DNA: TGTGCTTCGGGGTTGAATAATTCACCCCTCCACTTT. Protein sequence: CASGLNNSPLHF.

This clone has a handful of counts. The chain combines TRBV7-8 with TRBJ1-5; no definite D call. CDR3 length: 15 residues. CDR1 is SGHVS and CDR2 is FQNEAQ in the germline V gene. Trimming shortened V by 1 base and J by 6 bases, and 13 bases separated the two germline ends. The CDR3 loop reads CASSLDGGQTQPQHF. The CDR3 nucleotides are TGTGCCAGCAGCTTAGACGGAGGGCAAACTCAGCCCCAGCATTTT.

The V call is TRBV27, the J call TRBJ2-7, with 10 nucleotides matching TRBD1. The germline V gene encodes CDR1 MNHEY and CDR2 SMNVEV (reference sequence). This CDR3 region has 15 residues. V trimming: 5 bases; J trimming: 5 bases; junction bases outside the gene matches: 9. The chain's CDR3 is CASSAPGQGFHEQYF. As DNA, the CDR3 is TGTGCCAGCAGTGCCCCGGGACAGGGGTTCCACGAGCAGTACTTC.

The count of this clone is one. The chain employs TRBV6-1 and TRBJ1-2, with a possible D match to TRBD1 (6 bases). V dropped 11 bases and J dropped 4 bases, with 14 bases sitting between them. From germline, CDR1 is MNHNS and CDR2 SASEGT. CDR3 size: 12 residues. The CDR3 sequence is CAGLTGAYGYTF. The CDR3 nucleotides are TGTGCCGGATTGACAGGAGCCTATGGCTACACCTTC.

The table lists this clone with a count of one. The rearrangement joins TRBV5-1 to TRBJ1-4; 10 nucleotides align to TRBD1. Trimming at V came to 4 bases and at J to 1 base, leaving 10 bases not matched to a gene. CDR1 and CDR2 (germline): SGHRS, YFSETQ. The CDR3 consists of 18 residues. The CDR3, as DNA: TGCGCCAGCAGCAAAAGACAGGGGGCGTTACAAACTAATGAAAAACTGTTTTTT. The encoded protein is CASSKRQGALQTNEKLFF. The whole variable domain, remainder taken from reference TRBV5-1 and TRBJ1-4, is KAGVTQTPRYLIKTRGQQVTLSCSPISGHRSVSWYQQTPGQGLQFLFEYFSETQRNKGNFPGRFSGRQFSNSRSEMNVSTLELGDSALYLCASSKRQGALQTNEKLFFGSGTQLSVL.

This clone was observed once. Written as DNA, the CDR3 is TGTGCCAGTAGTATAGATCAGGCCAGGGACAGGGAGTTCACCGGGGAGCTGTTTTTT. Its protein product is CASSIDQARDREFTGELFF. This chain joins TRBV19 and TRBJ2-2, with 9 bases fitting TRBD1. CDR1 is LNHDA and CDR2 is SQIVND in the germline V gene (reference sequence). The CDR3 is 19 amino acids. J was trimmed by 4 bases and V by 0 bases; bases with no gene match: 12.

The chain employs TRBV7-7 and TRBJ2-6; weak D call: TRBD1 (5 bases). CDR1 and CDR2 (germline): SSHAT, FNYEAQ (reference sequence). The CDR3 length is 18 residues. V lost 5 bases and J lost 4, with 21 bases in between. The CDR3 DNA reads as TGTGCCAGCAGCCGCCTAGGGCAGGGTGGTTCCGGGGCCAACGTCCTGACTTTC. Translation gives CASSRLGQGGSGANVLTF.